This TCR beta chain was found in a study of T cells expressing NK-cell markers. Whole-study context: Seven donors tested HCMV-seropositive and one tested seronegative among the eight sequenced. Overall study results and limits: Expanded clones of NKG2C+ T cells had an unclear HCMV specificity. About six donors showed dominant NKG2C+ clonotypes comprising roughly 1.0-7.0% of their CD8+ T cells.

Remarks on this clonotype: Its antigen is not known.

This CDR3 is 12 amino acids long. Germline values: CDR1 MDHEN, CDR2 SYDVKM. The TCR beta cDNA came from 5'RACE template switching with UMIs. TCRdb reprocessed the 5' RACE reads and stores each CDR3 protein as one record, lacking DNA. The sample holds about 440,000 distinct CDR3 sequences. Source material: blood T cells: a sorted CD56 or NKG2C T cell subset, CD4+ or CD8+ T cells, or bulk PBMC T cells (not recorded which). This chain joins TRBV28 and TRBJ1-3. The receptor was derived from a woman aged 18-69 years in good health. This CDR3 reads CASRRAGNTIYF.